The 23 T cell receptor beta chains below all came from one sample that was sequenced in a study of cytomegalovirus exposure and HLA in healthy donors. The PCR contained 60 Vbeta and 13 Jbeta primers. Measured with immunoSEQ multiplex PCR; TCRdb has only the in-frame clones, and not every one. The top ten clones hold approximately 2% of a sample with more than 110,000 clones, 80% of them seen once. Sequencing was carried out using PBMCs. These receptor sequences come from a man aged 30 to 45 in good health and CMV-seronegative.

Turning to this clone: Other DNA sequences in the same sample also yield this CDR3. This chain links TRBV5-1 with TRBJ2-1, with a possible D match to TRBD1 (6 bases). The CDR3 covers 14 residues. Deletions cut 2 bases from V and 4 bases from J, with 10 bases between. CDR1 and CDR2 (germline): SGHRS, YFSETQ. CDR3 nucleotides: TGCGCCAGCAGCTTAGGACAGATATACAATGAGCAGTTCTTC. Protein product: CASSLGQIYNEQFF.

The gene calls are TRBV2 and TRBJ1-6, with TRBD1 identical over 11 bases. CDR1 is SNHLY, CDR2 FYNNEI, per germline. The CDR3 sequence is 14 residues long. Unmatched junction bases numbered 4, after V lost 7 bases and J lost 8 bases. DNA for the CDR3: TGTGCCAGCATCCCGGGACAGGGGGATTCACCCCTCCACTTT. As protein: CASIPGQGDSPLHF. Filled out from reference TRBV2 and TRBJ1-6, the complete variable domain reads EPEVTQTPSHQVTQMGQEVILRCVPISNHLYFYWYRQILGQKVEFLVSFYNNEISEKSEIFDDQFSVERPDGSNFTLKIRSTKLEDSAMYFCASIPGQGDSPLHFGNGTRLTVT.

This chain links TRBV30 with TRBJ2-5; weak D call: TRBD1 (6 bases). Germline CDR1 reads GTSNPN; CDR2 reads SVGIG (reference sequence). V was clipped by 0 bases and J by 5 bases, with 10 bases between them. This CDR3 has 13 amino acids. CDR3 sequence: CAWSVGGRETQYF. The CDR3 bases are TGTGCCTGGAGTGTAGGGGGTCGGGAGACCCAGTACTTC.

The chain couples TRBV6-1 to TRBJ1-5; D gene ambiguous. Germline values: CDR1 MNHNS, CDR2 SASEGT. The CDR3 extends over 14 amino acids. V shed 7 bases and J shed 3 bases, with 13 bases lying between them. The DNA of the CDR3 is TGTGCCAGCACCCCAGCGGGATACAATCAGCCCCAGCATTTT. It translates to CASTPAGYNQPQHF.

The chain links TRBV28 to TRBJ1-2, with 8 nucleotides matching TRBD1. Trimming took 8 bases from V and 2 from J; bases not matched to a gene: 7. Germline lookup yields CDR1 MDHEN and CDR2 SYDVKM. The CDR3 loop spans 14 amino acids. The DNA of the CDR3 is TGTGCCAGCCACCGACAGGGGAGGAACTATGGCTACACCTTC. Residues: CASHRQGRNYGYTF.

The V call is TRBV2, the J call TRBJ2-1; TRBD2 matches at 8 bases. CDR3 size: 15 residues. J gave up 4 bases and V 4 bases, and 6 bases lay outside the gene matches. The germline V gene encodes CDR1 SNHLY and CDR2 FYNNEI. CDR3 region: CASSVGRGVYNEQFF. The CDR3 region has the DNA TGTGCCAGCAGTGTAGGGCGGGGGGTATACAATGAGCAGTTCTTC.

The chain uses TRBV29-1 and TRBJ2-7; 9 nucleotides agree with TRBD1. The CDR3 is 13 amino acids. Germline CDR1 SQVTM, CDR2 ANQGSEA. The trim removed 4 bases at V and 7 bases at J, leaving 8 bases unmatched. This CDR3 reads CSVVGTGSQEQYF. Here the CDR3 DNA reads TGCAGCGTTGTAGGGACAGGGTCGCAAGAGCAGTACTTC.

V usage is TRBV5-1 and J usage is TRBJ1-1, with a tentative D call TRBD1 (6 bases). The V end was cut by 0 bases, the J end by 4 bases, with 7 bases between. The CDR3 length is 13 residues. CDR1 is SGHRS, CDR2 YFSETQ, per germline. As DNA, the CDR3 is TGCGCCAGCAGCTTGGGACAGGTCACTGAAGCTTTCTTT. Translating it yields CASSLGQVTEAFF. Looking up the rest from reference TRBV5-1 and TRBJ1-1 gives the full variable domain: KAGVTQTPRYLIKTRGQQVTLSCSPISGHRSVSWYQQTPGQGLQFLFEYFSETQRNKGNFPGRFSGRQFSNSRSEMNVSTLELGDSALYLCASSLGQVTEAFFGQGTRLTVV.

The gene calls are TRBV11-1 and TRBJ2-7; 10 bases line up with TRBD2. Germline lookup yields CDR1 SGHAT and CDR2 FQDESV (reference sequence). Unmatched junction bases numbered 9, after V lost 6 bases and J lost 7 bases. The CDR3 spans 14 residues. DNA of the CDR3: TGTGCCAGCAGGGTTGGACTAGCGGTCCAGGAGCAGTACTTC. This codes for CASRVGLAVQEQYF.

The V and J genes are TRBV6-5 and TRBJ2-5; D possibly corresponds to TRBD1 (5 bases). Trimming shortened V by 6 bases and J by 9 bases, and 23 bases separated the two germline ends. Germline V gives CDR1 MNHEY, CDR2 SVGAGI. CDR3 length: 15 amino acids. CDR3 in DNA: TGTGCCAGCAGCCCGGGTGGAATGCTCCTAGGGGCCCAGTACTTC. The encoded protein is CASSPGGMLLGAQYF.

As concerns this clone: At one end the junction does not follow the germline gene, possibly because of a read error. The V gene is TRBV6-1, the J gene TRBJ2-7, with D tentatively TRBD2 (5 bases). The germline CDR1 and CDR2 sequences are MNHNS and SASEGT. The CDR3 runs to 13 residues. CDR3 loop: CASSERVTGSGDF. The CDR3 nucleotides are TGTGCCAGCAGTGAGAGGGTAACGGGGTCCGGGGACTTC.

This clone was recorded only once. The rearrangement uses TRBV28 and TRBJ2-7, with 9 bases aligning to TRBD1. The V and J ends lost 4 bases and 5 bases, in that order; junction bases with no gene match: 9. The germline gives CDR1 MDHEN, CDR2 SYDVKM. The CDR3 sequence is 15 residues long. This chain's CDR3 is CASSSTGTGSHEQYF. DNA of the CDR3: TGTGCCAGCAGTTCAACCGGGACAGGGTCCCACGAGCAGTACTTC.

The V gene is TRBV7-2, the J gene TRBJ2-1, with D possibly being TRBD2 (6 bases). The germline CDR1 and CDR2 sequences are SGHTA and FQGNSA. The CDR3 has 11 residues. Deletions cut 6 bases from V and 15 bases from J, with 15 bases between. The CDR3 here is CASSPGAPLFF. In DNA, the CDR3 is TGTGCCAGCAGTCCGGGAGCCCCCTTGTTCTTC.

In nucleotides, the CDR3 is TGTGCTGCCACCGGAGAGGAGCAGTACTTC. Protein sequence: CAATGEEQYF. This chain joins TRBV28 and TRBJ2-5; the D is unclear. The CDR3 loop spans 10 amino acids. Germline assignment: CDR1 MDHEN and CDR2 SYDVKM.

The V gene is TRBV27, the J gene TRBJ1-6, with D perhaps TRBD1 (6 bases). This CDR3 contains 13 residues. V shed 9 bases and J shed 9 bases, with 15 bases lying between them. Per germline, CDR1 MNHEY and CDR2 SMNVEV (reference sequence). The chain's CDR3 is CASSGQLGSPLHF. The CDR3 DNA reads TGTGCCAGTTCCGGACAGCTGGGTTCACCCCTCCACTTT.

The chain uses TRBV7-6 and TRBJ2-7; the D is unclear. The CDR3 is 13 amino acids. V lost 5 bases and J 1 base, leaving 9 bases between the germline ends. Per germline, CDR1 SGHVS and CDR2 FNYEAQ. Here the CDR3 reads CASSLTPSYEQYF. CDR3 sequence (DNA): TGTGCCAGCAGCCTAACGCCTTCCTACGAGCAGTACTTC.

The rearrangement joins TRBV5-4 to TRBJ1-1, with D hard to call. This CDR3 contains 14 residues. V dropped 5 bases and J dropped 1 base, with 12 bases sitting between them. Germline CDR1 reads SGHNT; CDR2 reads YYREEE (reference sequence). The CDR3 bases are TGTGCCAGCAGTTTACCGGGTCAGAACACTGAAGCTTTCTTT. Its translation: CASSLPGQNTEAFF.

V usage is TRBV15 and J usage is TRBJ2-1, with 7 bases lining up with TRBD1. There are 15 residues in the CDR3. The V and J ends lost 6 bases and 3 bases, in that order; junction bases with no gene match: 8. The germline gives CDR1 LNHNV, CDR2 YYDKDF (reference sequence). CDR3 sequence reads: CATSIWTGHYNEQFF. In DNA form, the CDR3 reads TGTGCCACCAGTATTTGGACAGGACACTACAATGAGCAGTTCTTC.

This chain links TRBV9 with TRBJ1-3; no clear D gene. This CDR3 has 14 residues. Germline V gene data show CDR1 as SGDLS and CDR2 as YYNGEE. V lost 0 bases, J lost 0 bases, and 4 bases lay in between. The CDR3 region has the DNA TGTGCCAGCAGCGTAGACACCTCTGGAAACACCATATATTTT. Amino acids: CASSVDTSGNTIYF.

The chain joins TRBV5-1 to TRBJ2-7; no clear D gene. Trimming took 1 base from V and 2 from J, leaving 7 bases between them. The V gene's germline CDR1 is SGHRS and CDR2 YFSETQ. CDR3 size: 13 residues. The CDR3 protein is CASSLSKAYEQYF. The CDR3 nucleotides read TGCGCCAGCAGCTTGTCTAAAGCCTACGAGCAGTACTTC.

This chain connects TRBV10-2 to TRBJ1-2, with 10 bases matching TRBD1. CDR1 WSHSY and CDR2 SAAADI come from the germline V gene. After removal of 5 bases from V and 4 bases from J, the junction contained 7 bases not matched to a gene. This CDR3 spans 15 amino acids. This chain's CDR3 is CASSSDRGLIYGYTF. The CDR3 DNA sequence: TGCGCCAGCAGTTCCGACAGGGGGCTGATCTATGGCTACACCTTC.

The chain links TRBV12-5 to TRBJ2-7, with 14 positions matching TRBD2. The trim removed 0 bases at V and 1 base at J, leaving 14 bases unmatched. This CDR3 contains 21 residues. CDR1 and CDR2 (germline): LGHNT, FRNRAP. The CDR3 reads CASGLVLSGTSGGRVSYEQYF. DNA for the CDR3: TGTGCTAGTGGTTTGGTACTGTCAGGGACTAGCGGGGGCCGGGTTTCCTACGAGCAGTACTTC.

This clone was recorded only once. The chain employs TRBV5-1 and TRBJ2-1, with TRBD2 matching 7 bases. In germline, CDR1 is SGHRS, CDR2 YFSETQ. The CDR3 sequence is 18 residues long. The J segment lost 2 bases and the V segment lost 4 bases, leaving 15 bases of the junction unmatched. In DNA, the CDR3 is TGCGCCAGCAGCCTAAGACCCCGGACTAGTTCCGCCTACAATGAGCAGTTCTTC. Translation: CASSLRPRTSSAYNEQFF.